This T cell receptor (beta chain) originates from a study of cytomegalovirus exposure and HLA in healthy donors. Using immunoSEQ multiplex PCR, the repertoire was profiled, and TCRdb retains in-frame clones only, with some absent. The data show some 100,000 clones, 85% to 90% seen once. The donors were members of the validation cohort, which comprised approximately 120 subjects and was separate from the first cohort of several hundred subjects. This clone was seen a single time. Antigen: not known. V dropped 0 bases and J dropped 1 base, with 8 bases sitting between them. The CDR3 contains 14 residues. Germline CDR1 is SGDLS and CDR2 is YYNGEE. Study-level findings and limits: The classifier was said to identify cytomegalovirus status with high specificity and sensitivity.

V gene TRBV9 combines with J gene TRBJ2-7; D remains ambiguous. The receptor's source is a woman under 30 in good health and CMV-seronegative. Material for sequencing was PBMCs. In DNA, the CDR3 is TGTGCCAGCAGCGTAGCTCACGGGTCCTACGAGCAGTACTTC. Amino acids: CASSVAHGSYEQYF.